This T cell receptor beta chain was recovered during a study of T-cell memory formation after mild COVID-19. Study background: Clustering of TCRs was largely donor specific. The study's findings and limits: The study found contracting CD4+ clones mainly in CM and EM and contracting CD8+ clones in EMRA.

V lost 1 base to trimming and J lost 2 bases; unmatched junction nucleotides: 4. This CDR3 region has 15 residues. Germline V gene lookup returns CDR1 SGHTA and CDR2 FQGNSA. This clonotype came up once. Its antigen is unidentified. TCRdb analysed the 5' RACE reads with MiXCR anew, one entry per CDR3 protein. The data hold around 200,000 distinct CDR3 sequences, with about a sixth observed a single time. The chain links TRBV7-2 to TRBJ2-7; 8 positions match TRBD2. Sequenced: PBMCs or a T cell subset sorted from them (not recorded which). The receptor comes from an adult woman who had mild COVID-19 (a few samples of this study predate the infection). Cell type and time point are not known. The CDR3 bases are TGTGCCAGCAGCTTAGGCGTTAGCGGGACCTACGAGCAGTACTTC. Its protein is CASSLGVSGTYEQYF.